In this sample, the clone carrying this TCR beta chain turned up a few times. Its target is unknown. It was with a sample-barcoded 5' primer and a J-beta primer mix that a second PCR of about 7 to 12 cycles was run. TCRdb used MiXCR to reprocess the 5' RACE reads, holding one entry per CDR3 protein. The sample holds nearly 800,000 distinct CDR3 sequences, around 25% seen once. V dropped 2 bases and J dropped 1; count of bases not matched to a gene: 2. Germline V gene data show CDR1 as MNHEY and CDR2 as SVGEGT. There are 14 residues in the CDR3. The data belong to a study of blood T cells in healthy people across ages. Overall study context: About one barcoded beta molecule per two T cells came from capture by template switching. Broader study findings: Across samples, TCR beta diversity tracked strongly with naive T cell percentage.

The same data also contributed to another study, on T cells of mothers and their children. That report notes: At a rate of about 1.5 ug per 15 ul, cDNA synthesis received all of the extracted RNA.

The sequencing input was blood. The rearrangement joins TRBV6-2 or TRBV6-3 to TRBJ2-7; 7 nucleotides align to TRBD1. The clonotype originates from a boy between 5 and 17 years old in good health. Here the CDR3 reads CASSYARGSYEQYF. The CDR3 region has the DNA TGTGCCAGCAGTTACGCCAGGGGGTCCTACGAGCAGTACTTC.